This is a list of T cell receptor beta chains from one sample in a study of cytomegalovirus exposure and HLA in healthy donors. The method was immunoSEQ multiplex PCR; TCRdb's version includes in-frame clones alone and lacks a portion of them. This table holds some 170,000 clones, roughly 79% found once. The sample consisted of PBMCs. The receptors shown here come from a young woman in good health and CMV-seropositive. CDR3s include the opening cysteine and the closing phenylalanine or tryptophan. A D gene is named only where the DNA matches it firmly. Clone sizes are given selectively: once, few, many, or a class where the clone is expanded.

size: -
V: TRBV4-1
J: TRBJ2-7
D: TRBD2
DNA: TGCGCCAGCAGCCAACAATCGGTCGGACTAGCGGGGACCTACGAGCAGTACTTC
CDR3: CASSQQSVGLAGTYEQYF

size: -
V: TRBV11-3
J: TRBJ2-7
D: TRBD1
DNA: TGTGCCAGCAGCCCAGGGACAGGGGGCTTCCGCGAGCAGTACTTC
CDR3: CASSPGTGGFREQYF

size: -
V: TRBV7-8
J: TRBJ2-7
D: -
DNA: TGTGCCAGCAGCCTAAACAGGGCCGAGCAGTACTTC
CDR3: CASSLNRAEQYF

size: -
V: TRBV2
J: TRBJ2-4
D: -
DNA: TGTGCCAGCTCTCAAGCGACTCAAGCCAAAAACATTCAGTACTTC
CDR3: CASSQATQAKNIQYF

size: -
V: TRBV4-3
J: TRBJ2-1
D: -
DNA: TGCGCCAGCAGCCACCATCCATGGGGAAGGGACAAAAGTTTCAATGAGCAGTTCTTC
CDR3: CASSHHPWGRDKSFNEQFF

size: -
V: TRBV4-2
J: TRBJ2-3
D: TRBD2
DNA: TGTGCCAGCAGCCAAGTAACTAGCGGGGGGCGAGATACGCAGTATTTT
CDR3: CASSQVTSGGRDTQYF

size: -
V: TRBV19
J: TRBJ1-1
D: TRBD1
DNA: TGTGCCAGTTCACCGCAGGGGGACACTGAAGCTTTCTTT
CDR3: CASSPQGDTEAFF

size: -
V: TRBV19
J: TRBJ2-1
D: -
DNA: TGTGCCAGTAGCCAGACAGGTAGCTCCTACAATGAGCAGTTCTTC
CDR3: CASSQTGSSYNEQFF

size: -
V: TRBV28
J: TRBJ2-6
D: -
DNA: TGTGCCAGCAGTCGGAGGGCGAGAGGGGCCAACGTCCTGACTTTC
CDR3: CASSRRARGANVLTF

size: -
V: TRBV6-5
J: TRBJ2-3
D: TRBD2
DNA: TGTGCCAGCAGTTACACCAGCGGGGGGTCCAGGCCAACGCAGTATTTT
CDR3: CASSYTSGGSRPTQYF

size: -
V: TRBV4-1
J: TRBJ1-4
D: -
DNA: TGCGCCAGCAGCCAAACAGGGACGGCTGAAAAACTGTTTTTT
CDR3: CASSQTGTAEKLFF

size: -
V: TRBV18
J: TRBJ2-7
D: TRBD1
DNA: TGTGCCAGCTCACCACCCGTGGGACAGGGGCAAACCTACGAGCAGTACTTC
CDR3: CASSPPVGQGQTYEQYF

size: -
V: TRBV9
J: TRBJ2-3
D: TRBD2
DNA: TGTGCCAGCACGACTAGCGGGGGGACCACAGATACGCAGTATTTT
CDR3: CASTTSGGTTDTQYF

size: -
V: TRBV27
J: TRBJ2-7
D: -
DNA: TGTGCCAGCAGTCCCGGACAGCTATCCTACGAGCAGTACTTC
CDR3: CASSPGQLSYEQYF

size: -
V: TRBV9
J: TRBJ2-3
D: TRBD1
DNA: TGTGCCAGCAGCGTAGCGGGACAGAGAGATACGCAGTATTTT
CDR3: CASSVAGQRDTQYF

size: -
V: TRBV11-1
J: TRBJ2-7
D: -
DNA: TGTGCCAGCAGCTCCCTGAACTTCCCCGAGCAGTACTTC
CDR3: CASSSLNFPEQYF

size: -
V: TRBV4-2
J: TRBJ1-6
D: TRBD1
DNA: TGTGCCAGCAGCGTACGGACAGGCGCTTACTATAATTCACCCCTCCACTTT
CDR3: CASSVRTGAYYNSPLHF

size: -
V: TRBV7-8
J: TRBJ2-1
D: TRBD1
DNA: TGTGCCAGCAGCATCCGGGACAGGGAATACAATGAGCAGTTCTTC
CDR3: CASSIRDREYNEQFF

size: once
V: TRBV7-2
J: TRBJ2-7
D: TRBD2
DNA: TGTGCCAGCAGGCCATCCCTAGCGGGAACCTACGAGCAGTACTTC
CDR3: CASRPSLAGTYEQYF

size: -
V: TRBV27
J: TRBJ2-3
D: -
DNA: TGTGCCAGCAGTTTATATGCGGATAGTAGTCCAGATACGCAGTATTTT
CDR3: CASSLYADSSPDTQYF

size: -
V: TRBV11-2
J: TRBJ2-3
D: TRBD2
DNA: TGTGCCAGCAGCTCTCTAGCGGGGGCCACAGATACGCAGTATTTT
CDR3: CASSSLAGATDTQYF

size: once
V: TRBV29-1
J: TRBJ1-4
D: -
DNA: TGCAGCGTGGGGGGAGAGGGTCGAAAACTGTTTTTT
CDR3: CSVGGEGRKLFF

size: once
V: TRBV13
J: TRBJ2-6
D: TRBD1
DNA: TGTGCCAGCAGCTTCCGACAGGGGGCAGCTGGGGCCAACGTCCTGACTTTC
CDR3: CASSFRQGAAGANVLTF

size: -
V: TRBV6-1
J: TRBJ2-1
D: -
DNA: TGTGCCAGCAGTGACCACCCTGGCTCCTTCCAGTTCTTC
CDR3: CASSDHPGSFQFF

size: -
V: TRBV10-3
J: TRBJ2-3
D: -
DNA: TGTGCCGCCCGCCGGGACACAGATACGCAGTATTTT
CDR3: CAARRDTDTQYF

size: -
V: TRBV6-5
J: TRBJ1-2
D: -
DNA: TGTGCCAGCAGAGACAGTCTCTATGGCTACACCTTC
CDR3: CASRDSLYGYTF

size: -
V: TRBV15
J: TRBJ1-3
D: -
DNA: TGTGCCACCAGCAGAGATGGGCGGACAGTGGGAAACACCATATATTTT
CDR3: CATSRDGRTVGNTIYF

size: -
V: TRBV28
J: TRBJ2-7
D: -
DNA: TGTGCCAGTGTTCTGGGGAGCTACGAGCAGTACTTC
CDR3: CASVLGSYEQYF

size: -
V: TRBV19
J: TRBJ1-1
D: TRBD1
DNA: TGTGCCAGTAGTATGGGACAGGGTCGAGCAATGAACACTGAAGCTTTCTTT
CDR3: CASSMGQGRAMNTEAFF

size: -
V: TRBV11-1
J: TRBJ2-6
D: -
DNA: TGTGCCAGCTCCAGGTCGGATGGGGCCAACGTCCTGACTTTC
CDR3: CASSRSDGANVLTF

size: -
V: TRBV14
J: TRBJ2-3
D: -
DNA: TGTGCCAGCAGCCAAGAGGGGGGACGTACGCAGTATTTT
CDR3: CASSQEGGRTQYF

size: once
V: TRBV5-1
J: TRBJ1-2
D: -
DNA: TGCGCCAGCAGCCGAGGCCCCGAGAACTATGGCTACACCTTC
CDR3: CASSRGPENYGYTF

size: -
V: TRBV7-2
J: TRBJ1-2
D: TRBD1
DNA: TGTGCCAGCAGCCGAACAGGGGGCTCTGGGGGCTACACCTTC
CDR3: CASSRTGGSGGYTF